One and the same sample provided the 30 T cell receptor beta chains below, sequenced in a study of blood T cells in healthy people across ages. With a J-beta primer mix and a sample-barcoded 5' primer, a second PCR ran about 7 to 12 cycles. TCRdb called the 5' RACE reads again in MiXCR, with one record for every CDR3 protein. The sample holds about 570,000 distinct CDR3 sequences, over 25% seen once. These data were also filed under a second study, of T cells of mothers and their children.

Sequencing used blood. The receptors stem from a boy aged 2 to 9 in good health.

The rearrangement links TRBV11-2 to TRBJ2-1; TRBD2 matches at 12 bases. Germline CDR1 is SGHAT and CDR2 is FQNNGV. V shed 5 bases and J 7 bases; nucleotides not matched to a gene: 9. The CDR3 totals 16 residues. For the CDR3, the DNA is TGTGCCAGCAGCACCCGACTAGCGGGGGATATAAATGAGCAGTTCTTC. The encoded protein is CASSTRLAGDINEQFF.

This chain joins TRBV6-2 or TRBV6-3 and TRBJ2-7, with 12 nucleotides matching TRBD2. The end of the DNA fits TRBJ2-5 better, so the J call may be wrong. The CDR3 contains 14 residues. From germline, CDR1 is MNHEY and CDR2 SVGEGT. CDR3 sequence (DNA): TGTGCCAGCAAACTAGCGGGAGGCCAAGAGACCCAGTACTTC. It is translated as CASKLAGGQETQYF.

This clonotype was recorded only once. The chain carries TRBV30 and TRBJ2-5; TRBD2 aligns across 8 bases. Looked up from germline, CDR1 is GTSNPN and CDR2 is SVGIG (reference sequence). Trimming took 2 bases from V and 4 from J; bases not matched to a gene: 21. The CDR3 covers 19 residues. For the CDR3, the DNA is TGTGCCTGGAGTCCCACTAGCGGACATCTTGGGAGCACACGAGAGACCCAGTACTTC. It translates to CAWSPTSGHLGSTRETQYF.

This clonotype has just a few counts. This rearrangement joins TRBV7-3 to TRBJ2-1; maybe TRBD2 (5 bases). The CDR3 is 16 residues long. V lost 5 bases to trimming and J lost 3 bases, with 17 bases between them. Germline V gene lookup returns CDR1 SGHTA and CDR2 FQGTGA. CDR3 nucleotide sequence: TGTGCCAGCAGCCCGAGGCCCTCCGGAGGCTACAATGAGCAGTTCTTC. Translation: CASSPRPSGGYNEQFF.

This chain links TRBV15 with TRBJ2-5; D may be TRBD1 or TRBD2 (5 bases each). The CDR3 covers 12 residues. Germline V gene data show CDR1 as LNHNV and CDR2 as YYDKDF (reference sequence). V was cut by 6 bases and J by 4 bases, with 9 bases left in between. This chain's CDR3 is CATSGTGETQYF. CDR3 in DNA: TGTGCCACCAGTGGGACCGGAGAGACCCAGTACTTC.

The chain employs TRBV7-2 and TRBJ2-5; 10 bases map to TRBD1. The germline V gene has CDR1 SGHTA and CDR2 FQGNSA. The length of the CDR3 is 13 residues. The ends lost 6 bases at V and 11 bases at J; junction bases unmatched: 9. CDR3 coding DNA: TGTGCCAGCAGTTCGACAGGGGGCGATAGGCAGTACTTC. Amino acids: CASSSTGGDRQYF.

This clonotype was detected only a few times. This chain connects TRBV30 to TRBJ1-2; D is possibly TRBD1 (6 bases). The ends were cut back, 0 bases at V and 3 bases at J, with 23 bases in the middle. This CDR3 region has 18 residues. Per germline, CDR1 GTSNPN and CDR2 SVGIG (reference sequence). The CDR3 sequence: CAWSVYRPTGPGHYGYTF. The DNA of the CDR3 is TGTGCCTGGAGTGTATACAGGCCGACAGGCCCGGGCCACTATGGCTACACCTTC.

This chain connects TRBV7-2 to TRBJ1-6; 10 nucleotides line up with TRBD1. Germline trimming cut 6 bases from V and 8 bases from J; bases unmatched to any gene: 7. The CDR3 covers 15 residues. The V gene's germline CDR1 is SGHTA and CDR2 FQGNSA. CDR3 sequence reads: CASSSRGQGYSPLHF. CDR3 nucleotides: TGTGCCAGCAGTTCACGGGGACAGGGGTATTCACCCCTCCACTTT.

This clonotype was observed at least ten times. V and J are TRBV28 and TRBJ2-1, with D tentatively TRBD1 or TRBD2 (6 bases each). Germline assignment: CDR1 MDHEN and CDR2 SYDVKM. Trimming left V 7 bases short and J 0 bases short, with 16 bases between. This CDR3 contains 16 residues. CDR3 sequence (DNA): TGTGCCAGCATAATCGGCGGGACAAGCTCCTACAATGAGCAGTTCTTC. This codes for CASIIGGTSSYNEQFF.

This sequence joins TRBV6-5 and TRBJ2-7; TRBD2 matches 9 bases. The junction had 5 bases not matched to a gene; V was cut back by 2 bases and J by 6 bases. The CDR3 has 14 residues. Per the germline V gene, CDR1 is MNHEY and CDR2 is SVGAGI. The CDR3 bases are TGTGCCAGCAGTTACGGGGCGGGGGGGCGCGAGCAGTACTTC. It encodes CASSYGAGGREQYF.

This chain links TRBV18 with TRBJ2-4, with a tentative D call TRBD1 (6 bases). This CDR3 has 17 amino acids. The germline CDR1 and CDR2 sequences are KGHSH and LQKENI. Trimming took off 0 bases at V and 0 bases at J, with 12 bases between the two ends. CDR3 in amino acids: CASSPPRGPLAKNIQYF. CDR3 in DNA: TGTGCCAGCTCACCACCCAGGGGCCCACTAGCCAAAAACATTCAGTACTTC.

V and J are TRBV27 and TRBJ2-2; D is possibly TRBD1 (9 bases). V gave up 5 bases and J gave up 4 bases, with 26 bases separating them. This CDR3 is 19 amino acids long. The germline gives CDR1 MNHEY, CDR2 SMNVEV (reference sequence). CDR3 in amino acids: CASSRGRTGVVFGTGELFF. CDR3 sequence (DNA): TGTGCCAGCAGTCGCGGGAGGACAGGGGTCGTTTTTGGCACCGGGGAGCTGTTTTTT.

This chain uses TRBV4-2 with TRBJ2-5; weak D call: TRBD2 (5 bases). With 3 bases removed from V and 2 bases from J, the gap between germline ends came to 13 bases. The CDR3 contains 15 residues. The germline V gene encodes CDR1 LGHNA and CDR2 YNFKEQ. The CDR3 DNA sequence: TGTGCCAGCAGCCAGGGTGAAGCGGATCAAGAGACCCAGTACTTC. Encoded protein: CASSQGEADQETQYF.

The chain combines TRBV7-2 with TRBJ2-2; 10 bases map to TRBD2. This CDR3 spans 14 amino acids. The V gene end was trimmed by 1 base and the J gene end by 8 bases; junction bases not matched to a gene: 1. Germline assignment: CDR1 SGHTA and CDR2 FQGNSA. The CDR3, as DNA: TGTGCCAGCAGCTTAGAACTAGCGGGAGGGGAGCTGTTTTTT. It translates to CASSLELAGGELFF.

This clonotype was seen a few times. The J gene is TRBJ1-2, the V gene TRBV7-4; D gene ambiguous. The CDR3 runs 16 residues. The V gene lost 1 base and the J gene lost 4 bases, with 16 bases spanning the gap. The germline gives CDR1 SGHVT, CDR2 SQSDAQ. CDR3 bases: TGTGCCAGCAGCTTAGTTTGGTCCCAAGGGCCCTATGGCTACACCTTC. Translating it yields CASSLVWSQGPYGYTF.

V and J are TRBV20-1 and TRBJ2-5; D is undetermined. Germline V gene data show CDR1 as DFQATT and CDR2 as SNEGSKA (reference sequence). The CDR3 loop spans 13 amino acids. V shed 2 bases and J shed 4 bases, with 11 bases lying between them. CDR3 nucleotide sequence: TGCAGTGCTAGAAGGGTCTCCGGAGAGACCCAGTACTTC. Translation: CSARRVSGETQYF.

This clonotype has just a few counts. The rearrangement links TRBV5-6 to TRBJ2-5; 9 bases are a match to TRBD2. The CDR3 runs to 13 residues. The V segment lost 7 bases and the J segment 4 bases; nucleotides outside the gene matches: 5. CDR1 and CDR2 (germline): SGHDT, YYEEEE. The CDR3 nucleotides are TGTGCCAGCGGAATACTAGCGGGAGAGACCCAGTACTTC. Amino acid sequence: CASGILAGETQYF.

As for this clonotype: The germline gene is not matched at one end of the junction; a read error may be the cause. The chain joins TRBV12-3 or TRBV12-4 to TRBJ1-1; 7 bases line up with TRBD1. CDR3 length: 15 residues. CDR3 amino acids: CASIPYGQGGTEAFF. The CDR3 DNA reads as TGCGCCAGCATCCCTTACGGGCAGGGGGGCACTGAAGCTTTCTTT.

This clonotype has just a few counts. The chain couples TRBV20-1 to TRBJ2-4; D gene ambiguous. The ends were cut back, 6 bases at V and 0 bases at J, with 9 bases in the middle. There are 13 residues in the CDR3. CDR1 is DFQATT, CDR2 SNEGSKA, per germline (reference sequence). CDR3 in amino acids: CSATEIAKNIQYF. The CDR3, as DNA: TGCAGTGCCACAGAGATAGCCAAAAACATTCAGTACTTC.

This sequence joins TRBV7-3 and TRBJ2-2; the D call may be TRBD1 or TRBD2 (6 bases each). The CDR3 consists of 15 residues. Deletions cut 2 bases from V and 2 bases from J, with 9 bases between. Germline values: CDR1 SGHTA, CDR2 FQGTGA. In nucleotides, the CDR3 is TGTGCCAGCAGCTTAGGAGGGACAAACACCGGGGAGCTGTTTTTT. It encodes CASSLGGTNTGELFF.

CDR3 coding DNA: TGTGCCAGCACCGATGACAGACCAGACTATGGCTACACCTTC. Translating it yields CASTDDRPDYGYTF. V gene TRBV5-6 combines with J gene TRBJ1-2; perhaps TRBD1 as D (5 bases). The CDR3 extends over 14 amino acids. CDR1 is SGHDT and CDR2 is YYEEEE in the germline V gene. The V end was cut by 6 bases, the J end by 3 bases, with 15 bases between.

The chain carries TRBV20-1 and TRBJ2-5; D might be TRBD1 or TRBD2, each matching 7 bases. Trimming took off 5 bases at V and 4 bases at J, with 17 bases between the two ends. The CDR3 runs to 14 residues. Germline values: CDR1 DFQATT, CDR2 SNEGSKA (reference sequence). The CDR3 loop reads CSAVGTAGRETQYF. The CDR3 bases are TGCAGTGCTGTTGGGACAGCGGGGAGAGAGACCCAGTACTTC.

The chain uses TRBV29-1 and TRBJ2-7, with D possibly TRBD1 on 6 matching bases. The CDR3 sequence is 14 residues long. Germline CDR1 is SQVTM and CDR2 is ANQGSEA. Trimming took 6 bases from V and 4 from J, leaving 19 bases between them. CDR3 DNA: TGCAGCGTCGACACAGGGAACGACGAATACGAGCAGTACTTC. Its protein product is CSVDTGNDEYEQYF.

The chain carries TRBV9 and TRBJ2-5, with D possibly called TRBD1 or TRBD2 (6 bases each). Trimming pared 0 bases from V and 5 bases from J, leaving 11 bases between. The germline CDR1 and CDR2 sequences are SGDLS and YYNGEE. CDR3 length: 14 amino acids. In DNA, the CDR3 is TGTGCCAGCAGCGTAGGTGGGGGGCGGGAGACCCAGTACTTC. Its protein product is CASSVGGGRETQYF.

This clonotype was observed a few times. The CDR3 protein is CSASFPRTGGITDTQYF. In DNA form, the CDR3 reads TGCAGTGCTAGCTTCCCAAGGACAGGGGGGATTACAGATACGCAGTATTTT. The chain is built from TRBV20-1 and TRBJ2-3; 10 bases are a match to TRBD1. Germline V gene data show CDR1 as DFQATT and CDR2 as SNEGSKA (reference sequence). The CDR3 spans 17 residues. V was pared by 3 bases and J by 3 bases, with 12 bases of the junction left unmatched.

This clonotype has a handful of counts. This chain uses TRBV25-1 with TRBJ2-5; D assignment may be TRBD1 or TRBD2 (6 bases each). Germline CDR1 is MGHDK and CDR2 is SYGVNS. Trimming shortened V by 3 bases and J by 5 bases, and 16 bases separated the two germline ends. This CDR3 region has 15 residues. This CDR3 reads CASSDRLGGHETQYF. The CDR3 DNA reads TGTGCCAGCAGTGACCGCCTCGGGGGCCATGAGACCCAGTACTTC.

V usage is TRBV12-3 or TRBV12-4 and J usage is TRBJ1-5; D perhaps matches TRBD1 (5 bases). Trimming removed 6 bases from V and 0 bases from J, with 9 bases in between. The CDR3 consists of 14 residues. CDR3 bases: TGTGCCAGCAGGGAGGGGTATAGCAATCAGCCCCAGCATTTT. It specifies CASREGYSNQPQHF.

The CDR3 sequence is CASSQFWTSGSTGDTQYF. The CDR3 DNA reads as TGTGCCAGCAGCCAATTCTGGACTAGCGGGAGTACCGGAGATACGCAGTATTTT. The chain has TRBV3-1 and TRBJ2-3; 13 bases match TRBD2. The V and J ends lost 2 bases and 5 bases, in that order; junction bases with no gene match: 10. CDR1 and CDR2 from the germline V gene are LGHDT and YNNKEL (reference sequence). This CDR3 spans 18 amino acids.

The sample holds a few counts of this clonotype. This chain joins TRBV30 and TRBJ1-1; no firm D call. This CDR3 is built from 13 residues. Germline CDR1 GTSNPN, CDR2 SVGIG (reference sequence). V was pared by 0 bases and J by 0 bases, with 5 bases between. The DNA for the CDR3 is TGTGCCTGGAGTGTACAGTTGAACACTGAAGCTTTCTTT. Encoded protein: CAWSVQLNTEAFF. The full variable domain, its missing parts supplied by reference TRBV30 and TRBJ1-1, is SQTIHQWPATLVQPVGSPLSLECTVEGTSNPNLYWYRQAAGRGLQLLFYSVGIGQISSEVPQNLSASRPQDRQFILSSKKLLLSDSGFYLCAWSVQLNTEAFFGQGTRLTVV.

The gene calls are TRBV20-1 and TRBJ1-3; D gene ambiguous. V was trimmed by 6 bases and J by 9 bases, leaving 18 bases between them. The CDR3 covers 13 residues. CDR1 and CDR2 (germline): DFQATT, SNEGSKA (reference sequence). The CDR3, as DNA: TGCAGTGCCACCGACACCGTCGGGGTCACCATATATTTT. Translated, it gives CSATDTVGVTIYF.